Given below is one T cell receptor beta chain in context. What it binds is unknown. Sampled blood was obtained at baseline, cycle 4 day 1, and cycle 7 day 1. Assay used: immunoSEQ multiplex PCR; TCRdb lists only in-frame clones, some missing. The repertoire holds about 28,000 clones, with roughly 87% as singletons. This sample is part of a study of OX40 agonist ivuxolimab in advanced cancers. Deletions cut 3 bases from V and 4 bases from J, with 13 bases between. The CDR3 sequence is 15 residues long. The germline V gene encodes CDR1 KGHSH and CDR2 LQKENI. Study results and limitations: Some nonresponders likewise displayed low normalized T-cell clonal expansion.

The receptor's source is an adult with an advanced solid tumor such as melanoma, head and neck, liver or kidney cancer. This chain connects TRBV18 to TRBJ1-5; unclear D gene. The specimen comprised CD4+ or CD8+ T cells sorted from blood, sampled in a trial of the OX40 agonist ivuxolimab. As DNA, the CDR3 is TGTGCCAGCTCACCTGCCAGTCTGCCTAATCAGCCCCAGCATTTT. Translation gives CASSPASLPNQPQHF.